Below, 32 T cell receptor beta chains from the same sample are listed, as sequenced in a study of CD8 T cells in Susac syndrome. When the RNA was reverse transcribed, random hexamers were used with an input of about 0.5 to 1 ug. TCRdb re-called the immunoSEQ multiplex PCR reads through MiXCR, storing one row per CDR3 protein. In the table there are about 210,000 distinct CDR3 sequences, 85% to 95% of which are singletons. The sequenced sample was CD4+ T cells from PBMCs. Source of these receptors: a human donor in good health.

V gene TRBV7-3 combines with J gene TRBJ2-7; 7 bases agree with TRBD1. The V gene's germline CDR1 is SGHTA and CDR2 FQGTGA. J lost 5 bases, V lost 5 bases, and 6 bases had no gene match. There are 13 residues in the CDR3. For the CDR3, the DNA is TGTGCCAGCAGCCCCGGGACAGCCAACGAGCAGTACTTC. It codes for CASSPGTANEQYF.

V and J are TRBV18 and TRBJ1-1; 7 bases agree with TRBD1. The CDR3 spans 17 residues. Germline lookup yields CDR1 KGHSH and CDR2 LQKENI. V shed 1 base and J 1 base; nucleotides not matched to a gene: 9. In nucleotides, the CDR3 is TGTGCCAGCTCACCACGACTACAGGGGCAGGCGAACACTGAAGCTTTCTTT. This translates into CASSPRLQGQANTEAFF.

The chain uses TRBV3-1 and TRBJ2-1; TRBD1 is a possible D gene (7 bases). With 0 bases removed from V and 6 bases from J, the gap between germline ends came to 12 bases. The CDR3 is made up of 15 amino acids. CDR1 is LGHDT, CDR2 YNNKEL, per germline (reference sequence). This CDR3 is CASSQDRQGGNEQFF. DNA of the CDR3: TGTGCCAGCAGCCAAGATAGACAGGGAGGCAATGAGCAGTTCTTC.

The chain employs TRBV20-1 and TRBJ1-6; D remains ambiguous. Deletions cut 5 bases from V and 2 bases from J, with 13 bases between. The length of the CDR3 is 15 residues. The germline gives CDR1 DFQATT, CDR2 SNEGSKA (reference sequence). The CDR3 nucleotides are TGCAGTGCTCTTCTCTGGGTCACCTATAATTCACCCCTCCACTTT. It codes for CSALLWVTYNSPLHF.

This clonotype is a singleton in its sample. J is TRBJ2-7 and V is TRBV2; D unresolved. The V end was cut by 8 bases, the J end by 0 bases, with 5 bases between. CDR3 length: 11 amino acids. CDR1 and CDR2 from the germline V gene are SNHLY and FYNNEI. Here the CDR3 reads CASAYSYEQYV. Here the CDR3 DNA reads TGTGCCAGCGCATACTCCTACGAGCAGTACGTC.

V and J are TRBV19 and TRBJ2-2; maybe TRBD2 (5 bases). Trimming took 7 bases from V and 5 from J, leaving 17 bases between them. The CDR3 runs 15 residues. CDR1 LNHDA and CDR2 SQIVND come from the germline V gene (reference sequence). The CDR3, as DNA: TGTGCCAGTACCCCCCCGAGAGGGATAACCGGGGAGCTGTTTTTT. Protein product: CASTPPRGITGELFF.

The chain combines TRBV28 with TRBJ2-1; D tentatively reads TRBD1 or TRBD2 (5 bases each). This CDR3 spans 14 amino acids. CDR1 MDHEN and CDR2 SYDVKM come from the germline V gene. Trimming cost V 6 bases and J 8 bases, with 17 bases left between them. Written as DNA, the CDR3 is TGTGCCAGCAGAAGTCCCCATCGGGGCGATGAGCAGTTCTTC. As protein: CASRSPHRGDEQFF.

The CDR3 here is CASSYPGDYGYTF. The CDR3 DNA sequence: TGTGCCAGCAGTTACCCCGGGGACTATGGCTACACCTTC. The chain couples TRBV6-5 to TRBJ1-2; D not certain. V was pared by 2 bases and J by 3 bases, with 7 bases between. Germline V gives CDR1 MNHEY, CDR2 SVGAGI. This CDR3 region has 13 residues.

V usage is TRBV10-3 and J usage is TRBJ2-1, with 7 positions matching TRBD2. Germline V gives CDR1 ENHRY, CDR2 SYGVKD. This CDR3 spans 16 amino acids. The V segment lost 6 bases and the J segment 0 bases; nucleotides outside the gene matches: 8. In DNA form, the CDR3 reads TGTGCCATCAGCCCCCTGGGGGGGAGCTCCTACAATGAGCAGTTCTTC. Protein sequence: CAISPLGGSSYNEQFF.

The chain has TRBV6-2 or TRBV6-3 and TRBJ2-3; D is unresolved. There are 14 residues in the CDR3. V was cut by 1 base and J by 7 bases, with 12 bases left in between. Germline-derived CDR1 and CDR2 are MNHEY and SVGEGT. Here the CDR3 DNA reads TGTGCCAGCAGTTACTTCCAGGCCCGGAATACGCAGTATTTT. Translating gives CASSYFQARNTQYF.

The chain combines TRBV12-3 or TRBV12-4 with TRBJ1-5; 8 positions match TRBD1. The CDR3 length is 14 residues. With 3 bases clipped from V and 6 bases from J, the junction kept 4 bases outside the gene matches. CDR3 coding DNA: TGTGCCAGCAGTTTTCTACAGGGGGGTCAGCCCCAGCATTTT. This codes for CASSFLQGGQPQHF.

The gene calls are TRBV6-2 or TRBV6-3 and TRBJ2-1; the D is unclear. Germline-derived CDR1 and CDR2 are MNHEY and SVGEGT. V gave up 0 bases and J gave up 5 bases, with 11 bases separating them. The CDR3 has 15 amino acids. In nucleotides, the CDR3 is TGTGCCAGCAGTTACTCTTTTATGGCCGACAATGAGCAGTTCTTC. It encodes CASSYSFMADNEQFF.

This clonotype was counted a single time. This rearrangement joins TRBV6-5 to TRBJ2-5, with TRBD2 matching over 13 bases. Trimming removed 5 bases from V and 5 bases from J; junction bases left unmatched: 2. Germline CDR1 is MNHEY and CDR2 is SVGAGI. The CDR3 is made up of 14 amino acids. The CDR3 reads CASSKTSGRETQYF. Written as DNA, the CDR3 is TGTGCCAGCAGTAAGACTAGCGGGAGGGAGACCCAGTACTTC.

This rearrangement joins TRBV6-1 to TRBJ2-3, with TRBD2 identical over 7 bases. V was pared by 5 bases and J by 5 bases, with 4 bases of the junction left unmatched. Per the germline V gene, CDR1 is MNHNS and CDR2 is SASEGT. The CDR3 consists of 13 residues. DNA of the CDR3: TGTGCCAGCAGTTGGACGGGGGGAGATACGCAGTATTTT. It translates to CASSWTGGDTQYF.

The rearrangement uses TRBV9 and TRBJ2-2, with D unresolved. The CDR3 length is 16 residues. Trimming removed 4 bases at V and 0 bases at J, with 13 bases between. Per the germline V gene, CDR1 is SGDLS and CDR2 is YYNGEE. CDR3 nucleotides: TGTGCCAGCAGCCCTTTAGGGCCCACGAACACCGGGGAGCTGTTTTTT. Protein: CASSPLGPTNTGELFF. Complete variable domain (other parts from reference TRBV9 and TRBJ2-2): DSGVTQTPKHLITATGQRVTLRCSPRSGDLSVYWYQQSLDQGLQFLIQYYNGEERAKGNILERFSAQQFPDLHSELNLSSLELGDSALYFCASSPLGPTNTGELFFGEGSRLTVL.

This clonotype was counted only a few times. V gene TRBV28 combines with J gene TRBJ2-5, with D maybe TRBD1 (6 bases). Trimming removed 4 bases from V and 0 bases from J, with 18 bases in between. The CDR3 is made up of 17 amino acids. Germline values: CDR1 MDHEN, CDR2 SYDVKM. CDR3 region: CASSSPFGGRYQETQYF. The CDR3 DNA sequence: TGTGCCAGCAGTTCTCCTTTTGGGGGCAGGTACCAAGAGACCCAGTACTTC.

This chain connects TRBV7-3 to TRBJ1-5; 7 bases line up with TRBD1. Losses at the gene ends were 5 bases for V and 5 bases for J; bases not matched to a gene: 9. In germline, CDR1 is SGHTA, CDR2 FQGTGA. CDR3 length: 15 amino acids. CDR3: CASSPRQGRDQPQHF. The CDR3 coding sequence is TGTGCCAGCAGCCCACGACAGGGCCGCGATCAGCCCCAGCATTTT.

The chain recombines TRBV2 with TRBJ1-5; a weak D match, TRBD1 (5 bases). Trimming stripped 6 bases from V and 3 bases from J, with 15 bases between. The CDR3 extends over 15 amino acids. Germline lookup yields CDR1 SNHLY and CDR2 FYNNEI. The CDR3 loop is CASRGDGLSNQPQHF. DNA of the CDR3: TGTGCCAGCAGAGGGGACGGTCTTTCCAATCAGCCCCAGCATTTT.

The V call is TRBV12-3 or TRBV12-4, the J call TRBJ2-7, with 9 bases lining up with TRBD1. The CDR3 sequence is 16 residues long. V was pared by 4 bases and J by 7 bases, with 14 bases of the junction left unmatched. Here the CDR3 DNA reads TGTGCCAGCAGTTGGGGGAACAGGGGGCCCCTTATGGAGCAGTACTTC. It yields the protein CASSWGNRGPLMEQYF.

V and J are TRBV30 and TRBJ2-3; TRBD2 aligns across 8 bases. The CDR3 sequence is 12 residues long. CDR1 and CDR2 from the germline V gene are GTSNPN and SVGIG (reference sequence). V dropped 7 bases and J dropped 1; count of bases not matched to a gene: 1. CDR3 nucleotide sequence: TGTGCCTTTAGCGGGGGCACAGATACGCAGTATTTT. Its translation: CAFSGGTDTQYF.

The V and J genes are TRBV7-9 and TRBJ1-4; TRBD1 matches 7 bases. The CDR3 length is 15 residues. CDR1 and CDR2 from the germline V gene are SEHNR and FQNEAQ (reference sequence). V dropped 5 bases and J dropped 5; count of bases not matched to a gene: 8. The CDR3 here is CASSKAGQSNEKLFF. In DNA, the CDR3 is TGTGCCAGCAGCAAAGCGGGACAGTCGAATGAAAAACTGTTTTTT.

The chain uses TRBV7-2 and TRBJ2-3; the D is unclear. The CDR3 loop spans 14 amino acids. CDR1 and CDR2 (germline): SGHTA, FQGNSA. V gave up 2 bases and J gave up 1 base, with 7 bases separating them. The CDR3 sequence: CASSLSAGTDTQYF. Written as DNA, the CDR3 is TGTGCCAGCAGCTTAAGTGCGGGCACAGATACGCAGTATTTT.

The chain carries TRBV12-5 and TRBJ1-5; 10 bases align to TRBD1. V lost 0 bases and J lost 7; bases outside the gene matches: 6. Germline V gene data show CDR1 as LGHNT and CDR2 as FRNRAP. This CDR3 contains 16 residues. CDR3 bases: TGTGCTAGTGGTTTGGTACGGGACAGGGGAGACCAGCCCCAGCATTTT. This codes for CASGLVRDRGDQPQHF.

This rearrangement joins TRBV5-1 to TRBJ1-1; possible D gene TRBD1, 5 bases. The CDR3 covers 11 residues. V was pared by 5 bases and J by 11 bases, with 13 bases between. Germline V gene sequence: CDR1 SGHRS, CDR2 YFSETQ. CDR3 in amino acids: CASRDQGRAFF. The CDR3 DNA follows: TGCGCCAGCAGAGACCAGGGACGGGCTTTCTTT.

Here the CDR3 reads CASTNSKGDYGYTF. The CDR3 coding sequence is TGTGCCAGCACCAACTCGAAGGGTGACTATGGCTACACCTTC. The chain is built from TRBV6-2 or TRBV6-3 and TRBJ1-2; no clear D. This CDR3 is 14 amino acids long. The ends were cut back, 7 bases at V and 3 bases at J, with 15 bases in the middle. CDR1 MNHEY and CDR2 SVGEGT come from the germline V gene.

CDR3 sequence: CASSDGRGATGELFF. Written as DNA, the CDR3 is TGTGCCAGCAGTGATGGGCGGGGGGCCACCGGGGAGCTGTTTTTT. The chain recombines TRBV6-1 with TRBJ2-2, with 8 bases that match TRBD2. The CDR3 runs to 15 residues. Per the germline V gene, CDR1 is MNHNS and CDR2 is SASEGT. V gave up 3 bases and J gave up 4 bases; unmatched junction bases: 4.

For the CDR3, the DNA is TGTGCCAGCAGTTACCCCTCAGGCCAGGGGGCTTTGAAGACCGGGGAGCTGTTTTTT. Translated: CASSYPSGQGALKTGELFF. The J gene is TRBJ2-2, the V gene TRBV6-5, with 8 bases lining up with TRBD1. The trim removed 2 bases at V and 5 bases at J, leaving 16 bases unmatched. CDR3 length: 19 amino acids. Germline V lookup: CDR1 MNHEY, CDR2 SVGAGI.

The chain recombines TRBV7-2 with TRBJ2-1; D call uncertain. The CDR3 loop spans 11 amino acids. V lost 5 bases and J 7 bases, leaving 6 bases between the germline ends. The V gene's germline CDR1 is SGHTA and CDR2 FQGNSA. CDR3 nucleotides: TGTGCCAGCAGCGACTTGAATGAGCAGTTCTTC. Protein product: CASSDLNEQFF. The complete variable domain, with remaining parts taken from reference TRBV7-2 and TRBJ2-1, reads GAGVSQSPSNKVTEKGKDVELRCDPISGHTALYWYRQSLGQGLEFLIYFQGNSAPDKSGLPSDRFSAERTGGSVSTLTIQRTQQEDSAVYLCASSDLNEQFFGPGTRLTVL.

J is TRBJ2-1 and V is TRBV3-1; 7 bases align to TRBD2. Germline lookup yields CDR1 LGHDT and CDR2 YNNKEL (reference sequence). This CDR3 is built from 18 residues. The V gene end was trimmed by 4 bases and the J gene end by 4 bases; junction bases not matched to a gene: 16. In nucleotides, the CDR3 is TGTGCCAGCAGCCTTCAATCGGGACTAACCTATACTTACAATGAGCAGTTCTTC. Amino acid sequence: CASSLQSGLTYTYNEQFF.

The rearrangement joins TRBV7-2 to TRBJ2-3; perhaps TRBD2 as D (7 bases). The V gene's germline CDR1 is SGHTA and CDR2 FQGNSA. V lost 2 bases, J lost 4 bases, and 19 bases lay in between. The CDR3 consists of 17 residues. The CDR3 nucleotides are TGTGCCAGCAGCTTAAAGGGCAGGGGTCTAGCGGCAGATACGCAGTATTTT. Protein product: CASSLKGRGLAADTQYF. The whole variable domain, remainder taken from reference TRBV7-2 and TRBJ2-3, is GAGVSQSPSNKVTEKGKDVELRCDPISGHTALYWYRQSLGQGLEFLIYFQGNSAPDKSGLPSDRFSAERTGGSVSTLTIQRTQQEDSAVYLCASSLKGRGLAADTQYFGPGTRLTVL.

This clonotype came up once. The rearrangement joins TRBV7-9 to TRBJ2-1; 9 positions match TRBD2. Germline loops: CDR1 SEHNR, CDR2 FQNEAQ (reference sequence). CDR3 length equals 16 residues. With V trimmed by 5 bases and J by 5 bases, 10 bases remained unmatched. The CDR3 sequence is CASSRPGTSKHNEQFF. The CDR3 DNA follows: TGTGCCAGCAGCCGTCCCGGGACTAGCAAGCACAATGAGCAGTTCTTC.

The sample holds one count of this clonotype. This chain links TRBV28 with TRBJ1-3; TRBD1 matches 9 bases. V was pared by 6 bases and J by 0 bases, with 3 bases of the junction left unmatched. This CDR3 spans 15 amino acids. The V gene's germline CDR1 is MDHEN and CDR2 SYDVKM. CDR3 in DNA: TGTGCCAGCAGAGGGACAGGGAGCTCTGGAAACACCATATATTTT. Translated: CASRGTGSSGNTIYF.